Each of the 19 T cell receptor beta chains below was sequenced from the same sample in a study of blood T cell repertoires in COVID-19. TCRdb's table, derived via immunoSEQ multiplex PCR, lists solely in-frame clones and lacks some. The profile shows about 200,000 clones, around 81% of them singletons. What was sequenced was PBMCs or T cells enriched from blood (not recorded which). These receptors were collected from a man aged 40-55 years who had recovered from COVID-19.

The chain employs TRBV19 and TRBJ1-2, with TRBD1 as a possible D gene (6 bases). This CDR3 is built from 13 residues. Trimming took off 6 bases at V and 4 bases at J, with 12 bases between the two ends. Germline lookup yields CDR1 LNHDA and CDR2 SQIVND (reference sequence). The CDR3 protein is CASRSPRGYGYTF. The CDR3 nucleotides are TGTGCCAGTAGGAGTCCCAGGGGCTATGGCTACACCTTC.

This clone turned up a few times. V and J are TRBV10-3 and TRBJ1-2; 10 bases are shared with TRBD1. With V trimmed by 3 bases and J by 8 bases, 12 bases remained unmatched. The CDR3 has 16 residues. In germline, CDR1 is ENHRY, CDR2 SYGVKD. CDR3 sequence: CAISDRDRGSGLGYTF. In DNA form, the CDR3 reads TGTGCCATCAGTGACCGGGACAGGGGATCTGGCTTGGGCTACACCTTC.

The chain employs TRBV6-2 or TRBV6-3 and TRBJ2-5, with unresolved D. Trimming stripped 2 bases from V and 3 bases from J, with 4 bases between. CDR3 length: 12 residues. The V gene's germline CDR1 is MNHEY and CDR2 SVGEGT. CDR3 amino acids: CASSYGEETQYF. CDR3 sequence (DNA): TGTGCCAGCAGTTACGGAGAAGAGACCCAGTACTTC.

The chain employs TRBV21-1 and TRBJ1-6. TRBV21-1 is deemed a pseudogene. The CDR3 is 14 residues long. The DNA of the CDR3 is TGTGCCAGCAGCAAGGCGGCCGAATATTCACCCCTCCACTTT. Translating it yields CASSKAAEYSPLHF.

CDR3 in amino acids: CASSSQNRQNSPLHF. In DNA, the CDR3 is TGTGCCAGCAGCTCACAGAACCGACAGAATTCACCCCTCCACTTT. The chain joins TRBV11-1 to TRBJ1-6; possible D gene TRBD1, 5 bases. The germline V and J ends were trimmed by 4 bases and 7 bases, with 14 bases remaining between them. The CDR3 is made up of 15 amino acids. Looked up from germline, CDR1 is SGHAT and CDR2 is FQDESV (reference sequence).

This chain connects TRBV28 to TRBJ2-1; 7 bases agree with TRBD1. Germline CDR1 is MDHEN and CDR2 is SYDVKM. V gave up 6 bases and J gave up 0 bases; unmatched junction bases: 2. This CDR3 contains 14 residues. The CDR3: CASRQGSSYNEQFF. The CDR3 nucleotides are TGTGCCAGCAGACAGGGGAGCTCCTACAATGAGCAGTTCTTC.

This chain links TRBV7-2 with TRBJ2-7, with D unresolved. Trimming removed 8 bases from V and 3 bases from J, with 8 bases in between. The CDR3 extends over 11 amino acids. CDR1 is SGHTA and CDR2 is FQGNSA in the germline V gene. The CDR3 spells CASYGGYEQYF. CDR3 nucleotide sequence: TGTGCCAGCTACGGCGGCTACGAGCAGTACTTC.

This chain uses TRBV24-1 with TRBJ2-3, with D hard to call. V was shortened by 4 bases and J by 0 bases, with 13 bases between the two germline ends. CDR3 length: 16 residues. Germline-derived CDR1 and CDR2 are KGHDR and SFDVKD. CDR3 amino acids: CATSDPVSGSTDTQYF. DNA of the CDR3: TGTGCCACCAGTGACCCAGTATCAGGTAGCACAGATACGCAGTATTTT.

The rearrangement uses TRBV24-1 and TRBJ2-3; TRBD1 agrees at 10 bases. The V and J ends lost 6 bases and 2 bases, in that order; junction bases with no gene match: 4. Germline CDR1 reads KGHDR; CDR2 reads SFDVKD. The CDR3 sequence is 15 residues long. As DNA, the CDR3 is TGTGCCACCAGTAGAGGGACAGGGGTCACAGATACGCAGTATTTT. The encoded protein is CATSRGTGVTDTQYF.

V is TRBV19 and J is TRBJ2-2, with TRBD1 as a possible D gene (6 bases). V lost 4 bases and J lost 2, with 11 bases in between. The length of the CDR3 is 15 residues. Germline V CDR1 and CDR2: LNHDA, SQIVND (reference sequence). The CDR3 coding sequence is TGTGCCAGTAGTACGCAGGGGTCAAACACCGGGGAGCTGTTTTTT. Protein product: CASSTQGSNTGELFF. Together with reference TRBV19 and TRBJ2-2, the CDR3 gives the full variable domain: DGGITQSPKYLFRKEGQNVTLSCEQNLNHDAMYWYRQDPGQGLRLIYYSQIVNDFQKGDIAEGYSVSREKKESFPLTVTSAQKNPTAFYLCASSTQGSNTGELFFGEGSRLTVL.

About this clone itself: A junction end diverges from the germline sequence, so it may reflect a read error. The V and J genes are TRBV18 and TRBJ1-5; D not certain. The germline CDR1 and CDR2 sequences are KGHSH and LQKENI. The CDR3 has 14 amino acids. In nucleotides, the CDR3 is TGTGCCAGCTCGCCACAGCGGGAAATACAGCCCCAGCATTTT. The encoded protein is CASSPQREIQPQHF. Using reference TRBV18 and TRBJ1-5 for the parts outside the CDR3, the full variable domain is NAGVMQNPRHLVRRRGQEARLRCSPMKGHSHVYWYRQLPEEGLKFMVYLQKENIIDESGMPKERFSAEFPKEGPSILRIQQVVRGDSAAYFCASSPQREIQPQHFGDGTRLSIL.

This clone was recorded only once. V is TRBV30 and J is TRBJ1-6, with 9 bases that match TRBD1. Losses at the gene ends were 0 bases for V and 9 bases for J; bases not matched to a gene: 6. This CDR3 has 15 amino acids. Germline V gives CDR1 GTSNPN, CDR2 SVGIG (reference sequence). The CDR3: CAWSVSGTGSSPLHF. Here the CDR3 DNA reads TGTGCCTGGAGTGTTTCTGGGACAGGGTCTTCACCCCTCCACTTT.

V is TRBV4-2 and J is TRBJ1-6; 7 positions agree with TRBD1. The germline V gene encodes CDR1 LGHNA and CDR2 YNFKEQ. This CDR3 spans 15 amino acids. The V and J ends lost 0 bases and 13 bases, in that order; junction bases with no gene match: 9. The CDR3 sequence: CASSQEPGGLRPLHF. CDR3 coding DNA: TGTGCCAGCAGCCAAGAACCAGGGGGACTGCGTCCCCTCCACTTT.

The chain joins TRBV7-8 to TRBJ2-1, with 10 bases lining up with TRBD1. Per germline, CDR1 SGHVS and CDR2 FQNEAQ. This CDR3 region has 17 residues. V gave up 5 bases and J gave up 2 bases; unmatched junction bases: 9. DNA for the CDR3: TGTGCCAGCAGCGGAAAGTCCGGGACAGGGGCCTACAATGAGCAGTTCTTC. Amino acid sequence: CASSGKSGTGAYNEQFF.

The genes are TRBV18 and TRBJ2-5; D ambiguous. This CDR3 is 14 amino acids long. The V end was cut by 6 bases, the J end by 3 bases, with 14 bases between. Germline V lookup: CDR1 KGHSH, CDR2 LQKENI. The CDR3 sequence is CASSPMGFEETQYF. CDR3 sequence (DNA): TGTGCCAGCTCCCCCATGGGCTTCGAAGAGACCCAGTACTTC.

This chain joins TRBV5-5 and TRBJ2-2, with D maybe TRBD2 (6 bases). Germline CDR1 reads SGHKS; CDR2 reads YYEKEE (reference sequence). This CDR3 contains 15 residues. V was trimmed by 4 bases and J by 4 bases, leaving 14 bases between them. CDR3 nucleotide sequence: TGTGCCAGCAGCGAGACGGGACTTCCCACCGGGGAGCTGTTTTTT. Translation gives CASSETGLPTGELFF.

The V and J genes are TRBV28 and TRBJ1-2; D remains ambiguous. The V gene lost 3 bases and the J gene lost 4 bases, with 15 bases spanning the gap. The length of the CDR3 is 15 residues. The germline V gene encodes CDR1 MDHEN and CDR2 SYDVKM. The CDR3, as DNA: TGTGCCAGCAGTTTTGCGGGGTTGGAGGGCTATGGCTACACCTTC. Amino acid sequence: CASSFAGLEGYGYTF.

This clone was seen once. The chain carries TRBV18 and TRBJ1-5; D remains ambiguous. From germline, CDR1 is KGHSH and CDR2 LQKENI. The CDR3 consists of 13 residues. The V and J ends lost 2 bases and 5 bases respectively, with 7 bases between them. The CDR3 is CASSPSRYQPQHF. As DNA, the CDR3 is TGTGCCAGCTCACCATCCAGGTATCAGCCCCAGCATTTT. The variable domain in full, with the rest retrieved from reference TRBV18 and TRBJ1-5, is NAGVMQNPRHLVRRRGQEARLRCSPMKGHSHVYWYRQLPEEGLKFMVYLQKENIIDESGMPKERFSAEFPKEGPSILRIQQVVRGDSAAYFCASSPSRYQPQHFGDGTRLSIL.

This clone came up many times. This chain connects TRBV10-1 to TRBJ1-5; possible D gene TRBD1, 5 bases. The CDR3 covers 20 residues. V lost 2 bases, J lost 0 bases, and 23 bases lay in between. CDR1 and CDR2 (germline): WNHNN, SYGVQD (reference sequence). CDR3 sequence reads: CASSERGGFPTFLSNQPQHF. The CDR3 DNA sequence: TGCGCCAGCAGTGAGCGTGGGGGGTTCCCAACCTTCCTTAGCAATCAGCCCCAGCATTTT.